A selection of T cell receptor beta chains follows, all from one sample in a study of a mutant IDH1 vaccine in newly diagnosed glioma. These TCRs are of unknown antigen specificity. This table comes from immunoSEQ multiplex PCR, and its TCRdb copy is limited to in-frame clones, with some not included. The sample lists over 50,000 clones, around 89% occurring once. The specimen was PBMCs, collected from a glioma patient whose treatment included an IDH1 peptide vaccine. These receptors all come from a woman aged 40 to 50 with glioma. The CDR3 runs from the conserved cysteine through the conserved F or W. A D gene is named only where the DNA matches it firmly. Size is stated for part of the rows, as once, few or many counts, or as a class when the clone is expanded.

cdr3_aa cdr3_nt j_call v_call d_call clone_size
CASSSTDRGSYEQYF TGTGCCAGCAGTTCTACGGACAGGGGGTCCTACGAGCAGTACTTC TRBJ2-7 TRBV27 TRBD1 once
CASSLGSGSPYEQYF TGTGCCAGCAGCTTAGGGAGCGGGAGCCCCTACGAGCAGTACTTC TRBJ2-7 TRBV7-3 TRBD2 -
CASSPSPRLAGVSGELFF TGTGCCAGCAGCCCGTCCCCCCGACTAGCGGGAGTTTCCGGGGAGCTGTTTTTT TRBJ2-2 TRBV7-8 TRBD2 -
CASSQGTGPYEQYF TGCGCCAGCAGCCAAGGGACAGGACCGTACGAGCAGTACTTC TRBJ2-7 TRBV4-1 TRBD1 once
CASSQRGTGSSGANVLTF TGTGCCAGCTCACAAAGGGGGACAGGTAGCTCTGGGGCCAACGTCCTGACTTTC TRBJ2-6 TRBV18 TRBD1 -
CASSLGAGGAVDTQYF TGCGCCAGCAGCTTGGGGGCAGGGGGCGCGGTAGATACGCAGTATTTT TRBJ2-3 TRBV5-1 TRBD1 -
CSVSGPLAGAQETQYF TGCAGCGTTTCTGGCCCCCTAGCGGGGGCTCAAGAGACCCAGTACTTC TRBJ2-5 TRBV29-1 TRBD2 -
CASTPWANADIQYF TGTGCCAGTACCCCCTGGGCTAATGCGGACATTCAGTACTTC TRBJ2-4 TRBV19 - -
CASSLFVSGRGDTQYF TGCGCCAGCAGCTTGTTCGTTAGCGGGAGAGGAGATACGCAGTATTTT TRBJ2-3 TRBV5-1 TRBD2 -
CASSLLLGPNYNEQFF TGTGCCAGCAGCTTACTTCTAGGGCCCAACTACAATGAGCAGTTCTTC TRBJ2-1 TRBV11-2 - -
CASSLEGTQYNEQFF TGTGCCAGCAGCTTGGAGGGGACGCAATACAATGAGCAGTTCTTC TRBJ2-1 TRBV5-8 - -
CATSIARDYNEQFF TGTGCCACCAGCATCGCGCGGGACTACAATGAGCAGTTCTTC TRBJ2-1 TRBV15 - -
CASSESFQGATGELFF TGTGCCAGCAGTGAATCTTTTCAGGGGGCTACCGGGGAGCTGTTTTTT TRBJ2-2 TRBV2 TRBD1 -
CAISGTFLTGELFF TGTGCCATCAGTGGGACATTTCTGACCGGGGAGCTGTTTTTT TRBJ2-2 TRBV10-3 - -
CASSLGGLAGYTTQYF TGCGCCAGCAGCTTGGGGGGACTAGCGGGATATACTACGCAGTATTTT TRBJ2-3 TRBV5-1 TRBD2 -
CASRPDGENGYTF TGTGCCAGCCGCCCGGACGGAGAAAATGGCTACACCTTC TRBJ1-2 TRBV2 - -
CASSLGAPYGYTF TGTGCCAGCAGTTTAGGTGCCCCCTATGGCTACACCTTC TRBJ1-2 TRBV28 - -
CASSLIQGGGNTIYF TGTGCCAGCAGTTTAATACAAGGGGGAGGAAACACCATATATTTT TRBJ1-3 TRBV6-1 - -
CASSIADTQYF TGTGCCAGTAGTATAGCAGATACGCAGTATTTT TRBJ2-3 TRBV19 - few
CASSTSGGYQPQHF TGTGCCAGTAGTACCTCAGGGGGGTATCAGCCCCAGCATTTT TRBJ1-5 TRBV19 TRBD1 -
CARHQGDSNQPQHF TGTGCCAGGCATCAGGGGGATAGCAATCAGCCCCAGCATTTT TRBJ1-5 TRBV27 TRBD1 -
CASSPGQGFVGTQYF TGCGCCAGCAGCCCAGGACAGGGATTTGTAGGGACCCAGTACTTC TRBJ2-5 TRBV4-1 TRBD1 -
CASSSTGGVKTEAFF TGTGCCAGTAGTTCAACAGGGGGCGTTAAAACTGAAGCTTTCTTT TRBJ1-1 TRBV19 TRBD1 -
CASSERGGRSYGYTF TGTGCCAGCAGTGAAAGAGGGGGACGTTCGTATGGCTACACCTTC TRBJ1-2 TRBV6-1 - -
CASSPNRAGRSYEQYF TGCGCCAGCAGCCCCAATAGAGCGGGGAGATCCTACGAGCAGTACTTC TRBJ2-7 TRBV4-3 TRBD2 -
CASMDRASNYGYTF TGTGCCAGCATGGACAGGGCCAGTAACTATGGCTACACCTTC TRBJ1-2 TRBV6-1 TRBD1 -
CASSFPSYTF TGTGCCAGCAGCTTTCCGAGCTACACCTTC TRBJ1-2 TRBV5-4 - -
CASSIEVGGSPLHF TGTGCCAGTAGTATAGAGGTGGGCGGTTCACCCCTCCACTTT TRBJ1-6 TRBV19 - -
CASSIGDGYTF TGTGCCAGCAGTATTGGTGATGGCTACACCTTC TRBJ1-2 TRBV2 - -
CASRYGTGSEAFF TGTGCCAGTAGATACGGGACAGGGTCTGAAGCTTTCTTT TRBJ1-1 TRBV19 TRBD1 few
CASSKNTGGFYGYTF TGCGCCAGCAGCAAAAACACAGGGGGCTTCTATGGCTACACCTTC TRBJ1-2 TRBV4-1 TRBD1 -
CASSRPGLATPGELFF TGTGCCAGTAGTCGACCGGGACTAGCAACACCCGGGGAGCTGTTTTTT TRBJ2-2 TRBV19 TRBD2 once
CSAEGDGYTF TGCAGCGCCGAAGGGGATGGCTACACCTTC TRBJ1-2 TRBV29-1 - -
CATSGRSNTEAFF TGTGCCACCAGCGGACGTTCGAACACTGAAGCTTTCTTT TRBJ1-1 TRBV15 - -
CASSSYWTDPDTQYF TGTGCCAGCAGTTCGTATTGGACGGACCCAGATACGCAGTATTTT TRBJ2-3 TRBV27 - -
CASSRDSNQPQHF TGTGCCAGCAGCAGGGATAGCAATCAGCCCCAGCATTTT TRBJ1-5 TRBV2 - -